This TCR beta chain was found in a study of cytomegalovirus exposure and HLA in healthy donors. Primers included in the PCR were 60 Vbeta and 13 Jbeta primers. Clones were read by immunoSEQ multiplex PCR, and TCRdb kept only the in-frame ones, dropping some. The sample contains fewer than 130,000 clones, about 73% of which appear only once. The J segment lost 3 bases and the V segment lost 1 base, leaving 7 bases of the junction unmatched. The CDR3 consists of 17 residues. Germline loops: CDR1 LGHNA, CDR2 YNFKEQ. The sample consisted of PBMCs. This receptor was identified in a woman in her twenties or thirties in good health and CMV-seronegative. This chain uses TRBV4-2 with TRBJ1-5; 9 bases align to TRBD1. The DNA for the CDR3 is TGTGCCAGCAGCCAAGGTTGGGGACAGGGCAACAATCAGCCCCAGCATTTT. Its protein product is CASSQGWGQGNNQPQHF.